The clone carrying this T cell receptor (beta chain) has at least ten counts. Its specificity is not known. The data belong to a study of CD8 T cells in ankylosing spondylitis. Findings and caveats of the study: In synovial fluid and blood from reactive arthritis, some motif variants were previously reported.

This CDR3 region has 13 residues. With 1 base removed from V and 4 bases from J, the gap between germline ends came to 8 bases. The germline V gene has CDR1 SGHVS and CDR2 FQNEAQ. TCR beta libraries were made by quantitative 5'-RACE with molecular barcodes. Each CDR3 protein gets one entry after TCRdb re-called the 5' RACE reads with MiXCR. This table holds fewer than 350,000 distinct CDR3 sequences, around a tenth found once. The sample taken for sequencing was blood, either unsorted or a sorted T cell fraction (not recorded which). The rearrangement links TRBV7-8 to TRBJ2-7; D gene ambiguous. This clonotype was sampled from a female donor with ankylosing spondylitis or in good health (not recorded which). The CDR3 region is CASSLGSRYEQYF. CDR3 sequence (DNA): TGTGCCAGCAGCTTAGGTTCCAGGTACGAGCAGTACTTC.